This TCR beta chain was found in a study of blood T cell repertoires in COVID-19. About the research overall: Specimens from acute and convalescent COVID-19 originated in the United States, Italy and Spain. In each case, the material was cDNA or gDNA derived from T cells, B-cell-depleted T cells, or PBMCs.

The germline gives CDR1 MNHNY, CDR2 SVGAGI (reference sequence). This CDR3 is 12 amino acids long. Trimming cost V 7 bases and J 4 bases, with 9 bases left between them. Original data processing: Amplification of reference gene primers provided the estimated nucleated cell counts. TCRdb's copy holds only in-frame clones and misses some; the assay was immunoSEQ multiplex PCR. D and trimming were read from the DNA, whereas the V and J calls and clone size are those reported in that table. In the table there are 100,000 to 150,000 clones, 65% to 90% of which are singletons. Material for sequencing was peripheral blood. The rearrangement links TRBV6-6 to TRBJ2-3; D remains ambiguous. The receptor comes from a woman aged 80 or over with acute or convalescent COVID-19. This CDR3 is CASTHNPDTQYF. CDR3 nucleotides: TGTGCCAGCACTCACAACCCAGATACGCAGTATTTT.